The clone carrying this TCR beta chain was picked up many times. Its specificity is not known. The data were taken from a study of T-cell reconstitution after alpha-beta-depleted transplantation in children. The CDR3 is made up of 13 amino acids. Germline V gives CDR1 SGHRS, CDR2 YFSETQ. V was clipped by 4 bases and J by 2 bases, with 9 bases between them. Overall study findings and caveats: Some patients owed their high day-60 TCRbeta diversity to surviving recipient T cells and thymic progenitors. By one year post-transplant, T-cell counts and diversity largely arose from T cells that were newly produced. By about two months after transplant, alpha-beta T cells reportedly arose from several hundred graft clones that had expanded.

Preparation of the TCRbeta library involved a method that used unique molecular identifiers. MiXCR, run by TCRdb on the PCR reads, gives a single entry per CDR3 protein. The repertoire holds 70,000 or so distinct CDR3 sequences, roughly 11% seen once, with about 12% in the top ten. This sequence originates from a boy younger than 18 with acute myeloid leukemia, due to receive a stem cell transplant. The chain recombines TRBV5-1 with TRBJ1-2, with D unclear. The source material was PBMCs, sampled before TCRalphabeta/CD19-depleted stem cell transplant. The CDR3 region has the DNA TGCGCCAGCAGCGGATTCATAAACTATGGCTACACCTTC. Protein sequence: CASSGFINYGYTF.